The 22 T cell receptor beta chains below all came from one sample that was sequenced in a study of T cells generated in artificial thymic organoids. Separate semi-nested PCRs amplified TCRalpha and TCRbeta libraries using constant-region reverse primers in TRAC or TRBC. TCRdb itself ran the 5' RACE reads through MiXCR, one entry per CDR3 protein. The sample contains fewer than 3,500 distinct CDR3 sequences, around a third of which appear only once. Sequencing input: naive CD8+ T cells from blood. Documented subset: CD3+TCRalphabeta+CD8SP T cells; for blood, CD45RO-CCR7+ naive CD8+ T cells. These receptor sequences come from a human donor who gave cord blood stem cells for thymic organoid culture, a cardiac surgery patient who gave postnatal thymus, or a blood donor (not recorded which).

The V gene is TRBV9, the J gene TRBJ2-7; D perhaps matches TRBD2 (5 bases). V dropped 0 bases and J dropped 0 bases, with 13 bases sitting between them. This CDR3 has 16 residues. Germline V gives CDR1 SGDLS, CDR2 YYNGEE. This CDR3 reads CASSVDDGKNSYEQYF. In DNA form, the CDR3 reads TGTGCCAGCAGCGTAGACGACGGGAAGAACTCCTACGAGCAGTACTTC.

This clonotype rates as medium-sized. J is TRBJ2-5 and V is TRBV2; tentatively, D is TRBD1 or TRBD2 (6 bases each). CDR3 length: 15 amino acids. Trimming took 6 bases from V and 5 from J, leaving 19 bases between them. CDR1 is SNHLY and CDR2 is FYNNEI in the germline V gene. The CDR3 sequence is CASSGPGALGETQYF. CDR3 DNA sequence: TGTGCCAGCAGCGGTCCGGGGGCGCTTGGGGAGACCCAGTACTTC. Together with reference TRBV2 and TRBJ2-5, the CDR3 gives the full variable domain: EPEVTQTPSHQVTQMGQEVILRCVPISNHLYFYWYRQILGQKVEFLVSFYNNEISEKSEIFDDQFSVERPDGSNFTLKIRSTKLEDSAMYFCASSGPGALGETQYFGPGTRLLVL.

The rearrangement joins TRBV6-2 or TRBV6-3 to TRBJ2-3; D is uncertain. V lost 4 bases to trimming and J lost 2 bases, with 7 bases between them. Germline V gene lookup returns CDR1 MNHEY and CDR2 SVGEGT. This CDR3 is 13 amino acids long. Here the CDR3 reads CASSFANTDTQYF. The CDR3 DNA follows: TGTGCCAGCAGTTTTGCAAACACAGATACGCAGTATTTT.

By frequency in the sample, this clonotype is large. V gene TRBV5-1 combines with J gene TRBJ1-1, with TRBD1 as a possible D gene (6 bases). Looked up from germline, CDR1 is SGHRS and CDR2 is YFSETQ. The CDR3 length is 13 residues. V was cut by 5 bases and J by 8 bases, with 16 bases left in between. The CDR3 nucleotides read TGCGCCAGCAGTTGGGACATCGCCGTGGAAGCTTTCTTT. This gives the protein CASSWDIAVEAFF.

The chain combines TRBV29-1 with TRBJ1-2; TRBD1 is a possible D gene (6 bases). Germline V gene data show CDR1 as SQVTM and CDR2 as ANQGSEA. The CDR3 has 12 amino acids. Trimming removed 4 bases from V and 3 bases from J, with 9 bases in between. This CDR3 is CSVGGQHYGYTF. The CDR3 DNA is TGCAGCGTTGGTGGACAGCACTATGGCTACACCTTC.

The CDR3 here is CASSEWARDGYTF. The DNA of the CDR3 is TGTGCCAGCAGTGAATGGGCCAGGGATGGCTACACCTTC. The V call is TRBV25-1, the J call TRBJ1-2; a weak D match, TRBD1 (5 bases). The ends were cut back, 1 base at V and 6 bases at J, with 9 bases in the middle. Germline CDR1 MGHDK, CDR2 SYGVNS. This CDR3 spans 13 amino acids.

In its sample, this clonotype is medium-sized. The V call is TRBV28, the J call TRBJ2-7, with TRBD1 as a possible D gene (7 bases). CDR1 is MDHEN and CDR2 is SYDVKM in the germline V gene. V was trimmed by 6 bases and J by 2 bases, leaving 14 bases between them. This CDR3 is built from 14 residues. CDR3 residues: CASSNFRGAYEQYF. The DNA of the CDR3 is TGTGCCAGCAGCAACTTCAGGGGGGCCTACGAGCAGTACTTC.

The V call is TRBV27, the J call TRBJ2-1; maybe TRBD1 (6 bases). The CDR3 is 14 amino acids. Trimming removed 7 bases from V and 4 bases from J, with 14 bases in between. Germline CDR1 and CDR2: MNHEY and SMNVEV (reference sequence). The CDR3, as DNA: TGTGCCAGCAACCCACAGGGCTTATACAATGAGCAGTTCTTC. Translated: CASNPQGLYNEQFF.

In its sample, this clonotype ranks as medium-sized. The rearrangement links TRBV12-3 or TRBV12-4 to TRBJ1-2, with D unresolved. The V end lost 4 bases, the J end lost 8 bases, and 8 bases lay between the germline ends. The CDR3 has 11 residues. The CDR3 loop reads CASSWRNGYTF. CDR3 coding DNA: TGTGCCAGCAGTTGGAGGAACGGCTACACCTTC.

This sequence joins TRBV2 and TRBJ2-3, with 7 bases that match TRBD1. The CDR3 totals 12 residues. From germline, CDR1 is SNHLY and CDR2 FYNNEI. Losses at the gene ends were 8 bases for V and 10 bases for J; bases not matched to a gene: 9. Here the CDR3 reads CASGTGEQPQYF. In nucleotides, the CDR3 is TGTGCCAGCGGAACAGGGGAGCAGCCGCAGTATTTT.

This clonotype has a handful of counts. This chain connects TRBV7-9 to TRBJ2-5; 12 bases map to TRBD2. Germline CDR1 reads SEHNR; CDR2 reads FQNEAQ (reference sequence). V was pared by 6 bases and J by 4 bases, with 3 bases of the junction left unmatched. This CDR3 spans 14 amino acids. CDR3 sequence: CASRGTSGSETQYF. The CDR3 nucleotides read TGTGCCAGCAGGGGGACTAGCGGGTCAGAGACCCAGTACTTC. Combining the CDR3 with reference TRBV7-9 and TRBJ2-5 gives the whole variable domain DTGVSQNPRHKITKRGQNVTFRCDPISEHNRLYWYRQTLGQGPEFLTYFQNEAQLEKSRLLSDRFSAERPKGSFSTLEIQRTEQGDSAMYLCASRGTSGSETQYFGPGTRLLVL.

About this clonotype itself: Being one base from a much bigger clone, this may be a read error. The rearrangement links TRBV4-1 to TRBJ1-1; 7 bases align to TRBD1. V shed 3 bases, J shed 12 bases, and the junction held 7 bases outside the gene matches. CDR1 is MGHRA and CDR2 is YSYEKL in the germline V gene. The CDR3 covers 12 residues. As DNA, the CDR3 is TGCGCCAGCAGCCACCGACAGGGAAAGCCTTTCTTT. It translates to CASSHRQGKPFF.

By its share, this clonotype is medium-sized (0.01 to 0.1%). This sequence joins TRBV5-6 and TRBJ2-5; the match to TRBD1 covers 8 bases. J was trimmed by 5 bases and V by 3 bases; bases with no gene match: 15. This CDR3 comprises 17 residues. Germline V gene data show CDR1 as SGHDT and CDR2 as YYEEEE. The CDR3 sequence is CASSSYYWGQAEETQYF. The DNA for the CDR3 is TGTGCCAGCAGCTCATACTATTGGGGACAGGCCGAGGAGACCCAGTACTTC.

J is TRBJ1-1 and V is TRBV7-9; no definite D call. The CDR3 sequence is 13 residues long. V was clipped by 8 bases and J by 1 base, with 11 bases between them. Germline loops: CDR1 SEHNR, CDR2 FQNEAQ (reference sequence). CDR3 residues: CASGRTENTEAFF. CDR3 in DNA: TGTGCCAGCGGCCGGACGGAGAACACTGAAGCTTTCTTT.

This clonotype is medium-sized in the sample. This chain uses TRBV12-3 or TRBV12-4 with TRBJ2-5; 9 bases are a match to TRBD2. V lost 4 bases and J lost 2; bases outside the gene matches: 14. The CDR3 totals 18 residues. CDR3 sequence reads: CASSSRPGLASVQETQYF. The CDR3 coding sequence is TGTGCCAGCAGTTCCAGACCCGGACTAGCGTCAGTGCAAGAGACCCAGTACTTC.

In its sample, this clonotype was seen once. V gene TRBV7-2 combines with J gene TRBJ1-1; TRBD1 aligns across 9 bases. The CDR3 is made up of 13 amino acids. Germline loops: CDR1 SGHTA, CDR2 FQGNSA. The J segment lost 8 bases and the V segment lost 0 bases, leaving 1 base of the junction unmatched. CDR3 nucleotides: TGTGCCAGCAGCTTAGCCACAGGGGGCGAAGCTTTCTTT. Protein sequence: CASSLATGGEAFF.

The chain has TRBV7-2 and TRBJ2-6, with unresolved D. From germline, CDR1 is SGHTA and CDR2 FQGNSA. The V end lost 7 bases, the J end lost 6 bases, and 13 bases lay between the germline ends. This CDR3 region has 14 residues. CDR3 loop: CASTHRSAANVLTF. In DNA, the CDR3 is TGTGCCAGCACTCACCGATCCGCGGCCAACGTCCTGACTTTC.

This clonotype was detected a few times. The chain combines TRBV7-9 with TRBJ2-7; 9 bases agree with TRBD1. Germline lookup yields CDR1 SEHNR and CDR2 FQNEAQ (reference sequence). The trim removed 4 bases at V and 2 bases at J, leaving 3 bases unmatched. The CDR3 loop spans 14 amino acids. DNA for the CDR3: TGTGCCAGCAGCTCGGGACAGGGCCCCTACGAGCAGTACTTC. Translation: CASSSGQGPYEQYF.

Within the sample, this clonotype is medium-sized. The rearrangement links TRBV9 to TRBJ2-1; TRBD1 matches 7 bases. This CDR3 region has 15 residues. Trimming cost V 4 bases and J 10 bases; bases outside gene matches: 14. Germline V CDR1 and CDR2: SGDLS, YYNGEE. The CDR3 DNA follows: TGTGCCAGCAGCCACCGAGGCGAGGGGGCAAGGGAGCAGTTCTTC. It yields the protein CASSHRGEGAREQFF. Full variable domain (rest looked up from reference TRBV9 and TRBJ2-1): DSGVTQTPKHLITATGQRVTLRCSPRSGDLSVYWYQQSLDQGLQFLIQYYNGEERAKGNILERFSAQQFPDLHSELNLSSLELGDSALYFCASSHRGEGAREQFFGPGTRLTVL.

This sequence joins TRBV20-1 and TRBJ2-3; D possibly uses TRBD1 or TRBD2 (5 bases each). The germline V gene encodes CDR1 DFQATT and CDR2 SNEGSKA (reference sequence). The CDR3 contains 14 residues. Trimming removed 0 bases from V and 1 base from J, with 8 bases in between. The CDR3 DNA reads as TGCAGTGCTAGAGATGTGGGGGGCACAGATACGCAGTATTTT. Its translation: CSARDVGGTDTQYF.

This clonotype appeared a few times. Mismatch with germline at one junction end may stem from a read error. The chain employs TRBV29-1 and TRBJ2-1; unclear D gene. The CDR3 contains 13 residues. The germline V gene encodes CDR1 SQVTM and CDR2 ANQGSEA. The DNA of the CDR3 is TGCAGCGCACGGAGCGTTACCTACAATGAGCAGCTCTTC. Residues: CSARSVTYNEQLF.

J is TRBJ2-1 and V is TRBV5-1, with a tentative D call TRBD1 (6 bases). There are 17 residues in the CDR3. Germline loops: CDR1 SGHRS, CDR2 YFSETQ. Trimming pared 1 base from V and 4 bases from J, leaving 18 bases between. CDR3 region: CASSLTSLGTFYNEQFF. Here the CDR3 DNA reads TGCGCCAGCAGCTTGACCTCCCTGGGGACATTTTACAATGAGCAGTTCTTC. Full variable domain (remainder filled in from reference TRBV5-1 and TRBJ2-1): KAGVTQTPRYLIKTRGQQVTLSCSPISGHRSVSWYQQTPGQGLQFLFEYFSETQRNKGNFPGRFSGRQFSNSRSEMNVSTLELGDSALYLCASSLTSLGTFYNEQFFGPGTRLTVL.